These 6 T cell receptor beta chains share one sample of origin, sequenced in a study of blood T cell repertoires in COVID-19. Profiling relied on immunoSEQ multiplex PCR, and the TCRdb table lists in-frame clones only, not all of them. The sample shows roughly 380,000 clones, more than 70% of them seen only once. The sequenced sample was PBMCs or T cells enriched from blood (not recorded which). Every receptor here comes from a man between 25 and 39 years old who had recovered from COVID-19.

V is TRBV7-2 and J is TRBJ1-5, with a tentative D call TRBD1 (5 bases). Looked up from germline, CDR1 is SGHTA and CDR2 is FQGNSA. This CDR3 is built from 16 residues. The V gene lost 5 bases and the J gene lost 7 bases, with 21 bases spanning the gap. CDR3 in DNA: TGTGCCAGCAGCATAAATGTAGGGGACTTAAGGCAGCCCCAGCATTTT. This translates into CASSINVGDLRQPQHF.

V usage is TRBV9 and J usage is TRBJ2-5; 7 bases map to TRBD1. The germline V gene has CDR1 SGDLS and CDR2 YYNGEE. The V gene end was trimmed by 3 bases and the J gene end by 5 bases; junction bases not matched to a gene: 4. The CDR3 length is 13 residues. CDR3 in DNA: TGTGCCAGCAGCGCGACAGGGTCGGAGACCCAGTACTTC. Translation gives CASSATGSETQYF.

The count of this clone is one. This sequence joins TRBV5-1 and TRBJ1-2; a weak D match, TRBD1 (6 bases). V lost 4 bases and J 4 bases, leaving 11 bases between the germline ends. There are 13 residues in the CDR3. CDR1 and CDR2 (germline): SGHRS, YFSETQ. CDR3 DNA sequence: TGCGCCAGCAGCGGTACAGGGACCTATGGCTACACCTTC. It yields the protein CASSGTGTYGYTF.

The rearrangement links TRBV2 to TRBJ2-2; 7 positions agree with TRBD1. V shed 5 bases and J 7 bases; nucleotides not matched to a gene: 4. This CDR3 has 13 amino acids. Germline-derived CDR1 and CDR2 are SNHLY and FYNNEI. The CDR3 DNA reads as TGTGCCAGCAGTAATACAGGGGTCGGGGAGCTGTTTTTT. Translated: CASSNTGVGELFF.

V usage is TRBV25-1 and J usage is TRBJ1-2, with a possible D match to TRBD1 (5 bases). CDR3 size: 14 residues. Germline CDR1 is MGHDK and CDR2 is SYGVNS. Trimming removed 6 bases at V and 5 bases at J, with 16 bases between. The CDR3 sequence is CASSPSLGGYGYTF. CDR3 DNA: TGTGCCAGCAGCCCCTCATTGGGGGGATATGGCTACACCTTC.

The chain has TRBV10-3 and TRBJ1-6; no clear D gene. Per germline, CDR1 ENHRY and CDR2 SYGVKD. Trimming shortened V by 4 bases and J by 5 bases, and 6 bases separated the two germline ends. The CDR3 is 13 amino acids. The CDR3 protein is CAISGTDNSPLHF. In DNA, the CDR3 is TGTGCCATCAGTGGAACAGATAATTCACCCCTCCACTTT.